This T cell receptor beta chain was recorded in a study of chemoradiotherapy in HPV16-positive cancers. Study as a whole: Two HPV16-positive patients' cells yielded candidate HPV-specific clones and common motifs.

Overall study findings and caveats: Functional assays defining HPV-specific T cells used only a couple of HPV16-positive patients. Candidate HPV-specific clones and E7-related TCR motifs grew in tumor during treatment.

For this clone: The antigen remains undetermined.

The protocol was immunoSEQ multiplex PCR, while the TCRdb copy is restricted to in-frame clones and leaves out a portion. The sample comprises several thousand clones, 65% to 85% of which are singletons, and roughly 6% rests with the top ten. V was cut by 4 bases and J by 2 bases, with 11 bases left in between. Germline V gives CDR1 KGHSH, CDR2 LQKENI. There are 15 residues in the CDR3. The chain is built from TRBV18 and TRBJ1-4, with D possibly being TRBD1 (6 bases). The starting material was tumor tissue, obtained from a patient who underwent chemoradiotherapy. The sequence was obtained from a human donor with HPV-associated anogenital cancer. CDR3 in amino acids: CASSRTGLTNEKLFF. The CDR3 DNA follows: TGTGCCAGCTCACGAACAGGGCTGACTAATGAAAAACTGTTTTTT.